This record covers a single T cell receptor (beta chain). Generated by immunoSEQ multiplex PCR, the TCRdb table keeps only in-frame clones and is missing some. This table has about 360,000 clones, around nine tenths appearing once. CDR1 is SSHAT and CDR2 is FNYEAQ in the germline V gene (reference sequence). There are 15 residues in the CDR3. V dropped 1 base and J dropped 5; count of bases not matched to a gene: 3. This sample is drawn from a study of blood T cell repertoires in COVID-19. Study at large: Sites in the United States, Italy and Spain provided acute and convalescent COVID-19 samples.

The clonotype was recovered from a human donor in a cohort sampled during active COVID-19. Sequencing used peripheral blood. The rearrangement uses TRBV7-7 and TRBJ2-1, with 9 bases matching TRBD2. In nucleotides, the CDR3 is TGTGCCAGCAGCTTAGGGGGGACTAGCCACAATGAGCAGTTCTTC. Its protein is CASSLGGTSHNEQFF.